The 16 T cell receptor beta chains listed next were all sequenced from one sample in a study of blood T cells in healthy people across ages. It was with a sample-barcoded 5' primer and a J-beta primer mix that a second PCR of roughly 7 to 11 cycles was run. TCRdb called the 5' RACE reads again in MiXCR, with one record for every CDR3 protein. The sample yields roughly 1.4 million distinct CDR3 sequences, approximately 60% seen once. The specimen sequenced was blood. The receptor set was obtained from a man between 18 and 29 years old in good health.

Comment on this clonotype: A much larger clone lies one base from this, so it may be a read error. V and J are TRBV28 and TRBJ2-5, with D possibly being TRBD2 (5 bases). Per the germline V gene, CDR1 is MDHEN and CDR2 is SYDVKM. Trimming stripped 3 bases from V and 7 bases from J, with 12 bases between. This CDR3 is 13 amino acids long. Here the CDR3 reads CASSFSSGGTQYF. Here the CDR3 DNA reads TGTGCCAGCAGTTTCTCGAGCGGAGGGACCCAGTACTTC. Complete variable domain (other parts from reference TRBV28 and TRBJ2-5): DVKVTQSSRYLVKRTGEKVFLECVQDMDHENMFWYRQDPGLGLRLIYFSYDVKMKEKGDIPEGYSVSREKKERFSLILESASTNQTSMYLCASSFSSGGTQYFGPGTRLLVL.

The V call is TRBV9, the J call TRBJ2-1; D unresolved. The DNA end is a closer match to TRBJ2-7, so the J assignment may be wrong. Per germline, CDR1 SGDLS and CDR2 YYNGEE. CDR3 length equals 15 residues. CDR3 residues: CASSATKSSYNEQYF. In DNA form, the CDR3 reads TGTGCCAGCAGCGCTACTAAAAGCTCCTACAATGAGCAGTACTTC.

CDR3 amino acids: CASTPLAGANVLTF. CDR3 nucleotides: TGTGCCAGCACCCCCTTGGCTGGGGCCAACGTCCTGACTTTC. This rearrangement joins TRBV12-3 or TRBV12-4 to TRBJ2-6; no reliable D call. The CDR3 covers 14 residues. Trimming took 7 bases from V and 2 from J, leaving 9 bases between them.

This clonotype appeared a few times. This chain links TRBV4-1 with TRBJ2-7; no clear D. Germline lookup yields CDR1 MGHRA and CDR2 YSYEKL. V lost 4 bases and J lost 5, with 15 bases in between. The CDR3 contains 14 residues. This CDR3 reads CASSLVPLEDEQYF. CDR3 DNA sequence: TGCGCCAGCAGCCTAGTCCCGTTAGAGGACGAGCAGTACTTC.

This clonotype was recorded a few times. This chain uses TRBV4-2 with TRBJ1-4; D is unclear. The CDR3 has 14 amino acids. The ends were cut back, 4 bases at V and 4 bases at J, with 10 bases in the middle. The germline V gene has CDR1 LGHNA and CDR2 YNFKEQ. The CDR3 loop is CASSPRSGNEKLFF. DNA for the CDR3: TGTGCCAGCAGCCCCAGGAGCGGTAATGAAAAACTGTTTTTT.

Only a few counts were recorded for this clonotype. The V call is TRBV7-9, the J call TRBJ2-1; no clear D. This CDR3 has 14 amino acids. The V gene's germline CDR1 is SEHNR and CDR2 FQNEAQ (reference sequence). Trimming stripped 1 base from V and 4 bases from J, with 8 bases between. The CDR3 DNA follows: TGTGCCAGCAGCTTAGGTAGTAGATACAATGAGCAGTTCTTC. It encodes CASSLGSRYNEQFF.

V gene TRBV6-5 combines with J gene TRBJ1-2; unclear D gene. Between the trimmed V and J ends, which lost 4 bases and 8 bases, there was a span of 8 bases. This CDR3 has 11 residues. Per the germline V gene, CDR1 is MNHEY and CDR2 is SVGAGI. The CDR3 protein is CASSSLGGYTF. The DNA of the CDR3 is TGTGCCAGCAGTTCCTTAGGGGGCTACACCTTC.

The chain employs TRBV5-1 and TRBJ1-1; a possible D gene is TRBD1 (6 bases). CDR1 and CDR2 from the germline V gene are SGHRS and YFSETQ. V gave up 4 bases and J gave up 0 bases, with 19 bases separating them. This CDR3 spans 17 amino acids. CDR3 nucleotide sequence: TGCGCCAGCAGCCAGACCGGGGGGGGCTCCATGAACACTGAAGCTTTCTTT. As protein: CASSQTGGGSMNTEAFF.

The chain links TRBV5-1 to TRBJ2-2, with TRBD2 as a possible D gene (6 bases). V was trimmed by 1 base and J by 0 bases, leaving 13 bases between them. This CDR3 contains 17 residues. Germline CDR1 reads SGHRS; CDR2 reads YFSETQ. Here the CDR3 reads CASSLYIPGANTGELFF. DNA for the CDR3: TGCGCCAGCAGCTTGTATATCCCGGGGGCGAACACCGGGGAGCTGTTTTTT.

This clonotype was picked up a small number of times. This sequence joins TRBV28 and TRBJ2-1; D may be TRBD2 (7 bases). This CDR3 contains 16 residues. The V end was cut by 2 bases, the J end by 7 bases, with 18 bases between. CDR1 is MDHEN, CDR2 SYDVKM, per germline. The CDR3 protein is CASSLNMGGGPNEQFF. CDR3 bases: TGTGCCAGCAGTTTAAATATGGGCGGGGGCCCTAATGAGCAGTTCTTC.

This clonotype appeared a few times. The CDR3 loop is CASSQVGFSQETQYF. CDR3 in DNA: TGCGCCAGCAGCCAAGTTGGATTTAGCCAAGAGACCCAGTACTTC. This chain links TRBV4-1 with TRBJ2-5; D not resolved. Germline values: CDR1 MGHRA, CDR2 YSYEKL. Trimming took off 1 base at V and 1 base at J, with 10 bases between the two ends. The CDR3 length is 15 residues.

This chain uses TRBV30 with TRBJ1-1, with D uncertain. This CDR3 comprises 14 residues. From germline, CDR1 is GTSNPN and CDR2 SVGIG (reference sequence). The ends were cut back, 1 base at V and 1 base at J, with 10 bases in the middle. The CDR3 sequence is CAWSAGRRNTEAFF. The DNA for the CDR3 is TGTGCCTGGAGTGCCGGAAGGAGGAACACTGAAGCTTTCTTT.

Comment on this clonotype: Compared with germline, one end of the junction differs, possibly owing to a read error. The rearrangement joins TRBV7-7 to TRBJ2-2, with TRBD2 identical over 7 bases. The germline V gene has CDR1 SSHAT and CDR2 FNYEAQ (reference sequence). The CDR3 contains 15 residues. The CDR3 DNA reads TGTGCTAGCAGCTTACTAGCGAGGGGTACCGGGGAGCTGTTTTTT. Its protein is CASSLLARGTGELFF.

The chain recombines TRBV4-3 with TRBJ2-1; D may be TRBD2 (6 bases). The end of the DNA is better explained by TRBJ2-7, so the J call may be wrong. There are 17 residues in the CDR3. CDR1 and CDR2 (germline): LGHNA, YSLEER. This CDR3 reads CASSQDGARGSYNEQYF. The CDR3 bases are TGCGCCAGCAGCCAAGATGGCGCGCGGGGCTCCTACAATGAGCAGTACTTC.

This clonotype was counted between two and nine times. CDR3: CASSLSLDSTSPNNEQFF. The CDR3 region has the DNA TGTGCCAGCAGCTTAAGCTTGGACAGCACCAGCCCCAACAATGAGCAGTTCTTC. This chain joins TRBV7-6 and TRBJ2-1, with D perhaps matching TRBD1 (6 bases). This CDR3 region has 18 residues. CDR1 and CDR2 (germline): SGHVS, FNYEAQ. V was cut by 2 bases and J by 5 bases, with 22 bases left in between. Drawing the rest from reference TRBV7-6 and TRBJ2-1, the complete variable domain is GAGVSQSPRYKVTKRGQDVALRCDPISGHVSLYWYRQALGQGPEFLTYFNYEAQQDKSGLPNDRFSAERPEGSISTLTIQRTEQRDSAMYRCASSLSLDSTSPNNEQFFGPGTRLTVL.

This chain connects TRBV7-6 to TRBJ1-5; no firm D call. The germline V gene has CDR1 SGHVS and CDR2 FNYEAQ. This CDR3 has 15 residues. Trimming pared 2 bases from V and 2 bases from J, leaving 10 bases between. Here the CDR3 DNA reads TGTGCCAGCAGCTTACGGTCTAGGGGCAATCAGCCCCAGCATTTT. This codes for CASSLRSRGNQPQHF.